The 2 T cell receptor beta chains reported below all come from one sample, sequenced in a study of identical twins. Each CDR3 protein gets one entry after TCRdb re-called the 5' RACE reads with MiXCR. The sample records some 560,000 distinct CDR3 sequences, 9.6% being singletons. These sequences were also reported in another study, on yellow fever vaccine responses in identical twins.

The specimen was PBMCs. The receptor source for this set is a woman younger than 35 in good health.

This clonotype was detected many times. The chain combines TRBV7-2 with TRBJ1-1, with TRBD1 as a possible D gene (6 bases). The CDR3 is 14 amino acids. Germline V gene lookup returns CDR1 SGHTA and CDR2 FQGNSA. V gave up 2 bases and J gave up 3 bases, with 10 bases separating them. This chain's CDR3 is CASSLQGPYTEAFF. In nucleotides, the CDR3 is TGTGCCAGCAGCTTACAGGGGCCGTACACTGAAGCTTTCTTT.

This clonotype was observed many times. The V gene is TRBV12-3 or TRBV12-4, the J gene TRBJ2-1; the D gene is possibly TRBD2 (5 bases). V was shortened by 3 bases and J by 8 bases, with 14 bases between the two germline ends. The length of the CDR3 is 14 residues. The chain's CDR3 is CASSLTMGIHEQFF. The CDR3 DNA is TGTGCCAGCAGTTTGACTATGGGGATACATGAGCAGTTCTTC.